This TCR beta chain appears in the sequencing data of a study of cytomegalovirus exposure and HLA in healthy donors. Findings and caveats of the study: On later analysis, the bulk of CMV-associated TCR beta chains appeared to be HLA-restricted. In vitro work confirmed that three CMV-associated chains recognize CMV antigens. Rarity marked most TCR sequences, yet some public TCRs occurred in many donors. Roughly uniform sequencing depth across donors was assumed, possibly incorrectly.

Points on this clone: As yet, its antigen is unknown.

The germline gives CDR1 SEHNR, CDR2 FQNEAQ (reference sequence). With 5 bases removed from V and 2 bases from J, the gap between germline ends came to 15 bases. The CDR3 contains 16 residues. 60 Vbeta and 13 Jbeta primers were used in PCR. Here immunoSEQ multiplex PCR was the method, and the copy in TCRdb shows in-frame clones only, minus some. The data hold 140,000 or so clones, with over 70% observed a single time. Sequenced: PBMCs. This chain links TRBV7-9 with TRBJ1-4, with unresolved D. The receptor was derived from a woman between 40 and 55 years old in good health and CMV-seronegative. The CDR3 here is CASSLSGVGTNEKLFF. CDR3 in DNA: TGTGCCAGCAGCCTAAGCGGGGTAGGCACTAATGAAAAACTGTTTTTT.